This T cell receptor beta chain was sequenced for a study of Ad26.COV2.S vaccination and SARS-CoV-2 variants. Study-wide results and limits: Participants in the vaccine arm had higher spike-specific TCR breadth; placebo recipients had lower. Substantial post-vaccination breadth of spike-specific CD8+ and CD4+ T cell responses was reported. Comparable non-spike TCR breadth was observed in vaccine and placebo recipients. From the TCR breadth and depth analyses, total T cell responses may have been underestimated.

Germline CDR1 is MGHRA and CDR2 is YSYEKL. Germline trimming cut 3 bases from V and 4 bases from J; bases unmatched to any gene: 14. This CDR3 comprises 17 residues. Profiled with immunoSEQ multiplex PCR; TCRdb holds only in-frame clones, not every one. The sample yields more than 150,000 clones, approximately 88% seen once. This clone was observed a handful of times. Its antigen is as yet unknown. The chain links TRBV4-1 to TRBJ2-7; the match to TRBD1 covers 8 bases. This receptor was obtained from a human donor who had recovered from COVID-19. This specimen consisted of peripheral blood, obtained after recovery from COVID-19. The CDR3 protein is CASSHLTKGRGRYEQYF. In DNA, the CDR3 is TGCGCCAGCAGCCACCTCACCAAGGGCAGGGGGCGATACGAGCAGTACTTC.